This entry lists 5 T cell receptor beta chains sequenced from one sample in a study of PD-1 blockade in classical Hodgkin lymphoma. Indicated time point: cycle 4 day 1 (C4D1), after 6 weeks of nivolumab. Relapse after autologous stem cell transplantation occurred in every patient, and brentuximab vedotin exposure varied. The CD4+ T cells used were purified from thawed PBMCs through magnetic negative selection. TCRdb's table, derived via immunoSEQ multiplex PCR, lists solely in-frame clones and lacks some. Of about 17,000 clones listed, around 80% are singletons. Sequencing was performed on CD4+ T cells from blood, taken before the fourth cycle of nivolumab. The receptors were sampled from a human donor with classical Hodgkin lymphoma.

V and J are TRBV10-2 and TRBJ1-6; a weak D match, TRBD1 (5 bases). The germline V and J ends were trimmed by 6 bases and 7 bases, with 13 bases remaining between them. Germline values: CDR1 WSHSY, CDR2 SAAADI. The CDR3 runs to 14 residues. The CDR3 region has the DNA TGCGCCAGCAGGGGCACAGGATTAAATTCACCCCTCCACTTT. Residues: CASRGTGLNSPLHF.

J is TRBJ1-3 and V is TRBV5-6, with D tentatively TRBD1 (6 bases). V shed 2 bases and J shed 1 base, with 7 bases lying between them. CDR3 length: 14 residues. Germline CDR1 SGHDT, CDR2 YYEEEE. CDR3 loop: CASSLDRSGNTIYF. The CDR3 DNA reads as TGTGCCAGCAGCTTAGACAGGTCTGGAAACACCATATATTTT.

The J gene is TRBJ1-5, the V gene TRBV19, with TRBD1 matching over 8 bases. There are 14 residues in the CDR3. CDR1 LNHDA and CDR2 SQIVND come from the germline V gene (reference sequence). V was clipped by 4 bases and J by 6 bases; unmatched bases: 5. CDR3 amino acids: CASSKDREGQPQHF. The CDR3 DNA reads as TGTGCCAGTAGTAAGGACAGGGAAGGTCAGCCCCAGCATTTT.

This chain uses TRBV5-1 with TRBJ2-2, with 7 bases matching TRBD1. The germline V gene encodes CDR1 SGHRS and CDR2 YFSETQ. The CDR3 is 15 residues long. J lost 3 bases, V lost 3 bases, and 5 bases had no gene match. As DNA, the CDR3 is TGCGCCAGCAGCTCGGGACAGTGGGACACCGGGGAGCTGTTTTTT. Encoded protein: CASSSGQWDTGELFF. Looking up the rest from reference TRBV5-1 and TRBJ2-2 gives the full variable domain: KAGVTQTPRYLIKTRGQQVTLSCSPISGHRSVSWYQQTPGQGLQFLFEYFSETQRNKGNFPGRFSGRQFSNSRSEMNVSTLELGDSALYLCASSSGQWDTGELFFGEGSRLTVL.

The CDR3 nucleotides are TGTGCCAGCAGCAGACAGGTGTACAATGAGCAGTTCTTC. As protein: CASSRQVYNEQFF. This rearrangement joins TRBV6-6 to TRBJ2-1, with D tentatively TRBD1 (6 bases). The germline V and J ends were trimmed by 6 bases and 4 bases, with 10 bases remaining between them. Germline lookup yields CDR1 MNHNY and CDR2 SVGAGI (reference sequence). This CDR3 contains 13 residues.